The 2 T cell receptor beta chains below were found in one sample sequenced in a study of blood T cell repertoires in COVID-19. Measured with immunoSEQ multiplex PCR; TCRdb has only the in-frame clones, and not every one. Seen here are 93,000 or so clones, about 90% observed once, and the top ten hold around 3.5%. Sequencing input: peripheral blood. The source of these receptors is a human donor in a cohort sampled during active COVID-19.

The rearrangement uses TRBV4-1 and TRBJ2-2; no clear D. Trimming left V 6 bases short and J 0 bases short, with 14 bases between. CDR1 is MGHRA and CDR2 is YSYEKL in the germline V gene. CDR3 length: 16 amino acids. The CDR3 region is CASRSPTYANTGELFF. The DNA for the CDR3 is TGCGCCAGCAGGTCCCCTACGTACGCGAACACCGGGGAGCTGTTTTTT.

This chain joins TRBV4-3 and TRBJ2-7; weak D call: TRBD1 (5 bases). This CDR3 contains 15 residues. Germline CDR1 reads LGHNA; CDR2 reads YSLEER. Trimming took 4 bases from V and 3 from J, leaving 16 bases between them. CDR3 residues: CASSPGHGPSYEQYF. The CDR3 DNA reads TGCGCCAGCAGCCCCGGACACGGGCCAAGCTACGAGCAGTACTTC.